The present T cell receptor (beta chain) was sequenced within a study of T cells in Graves' hyperthyroidism and ophthalmopathy. Study at large: At the time of initial diagnosis and before any treatment, peripheral blood was collected.

Germline V gene data show CDR1 as SGHAT and CDR2 as FQNNGV. With V trimmed by 5 bases and J by 7 bases, 11 bases remained unmatched. The CDR3 contains 16 residues. Researchers took RNA transcripts and amplified the TCR beta CDR3 regions from them. First-round RT-PCR of the TCR CDR3 relied on the HTBI primer set. TCRdb independently ran MiXCR on the multiplex PCR reads; one entry per CDR3 protein. The sample lists over 250,000 distinct CDR3 sequences; around 20% were seen once. This clonotype was seen many times. Ophthalmopathy patients all had a Clinical Activity Score of at least 3, a NOSPECS grade of at least 4 and disease under 3 months old. Clinical symptoms, serum thyroxine and TRAb, thyroid ultrasound and orbital computed tomography together formed the diagnostic basis. From around 11 ml of fresh peripheral blood, PBMCs were isolated.

The receptor was derived from a man aged 25-45 years with Graves' ophthalmopathy. The chain joins TRBV11-2 to TRBJ1-4; 9 nucleotides agree with TRBD1. Sequencing was carried out using blood. The CDR3 DNA follows: TGTGCCAGCAGCCCCAGCCCCGGGACAGGGAGTGAAAAACTGTTTTTT. Translation gives CASSPSPGTGSEKLFF.